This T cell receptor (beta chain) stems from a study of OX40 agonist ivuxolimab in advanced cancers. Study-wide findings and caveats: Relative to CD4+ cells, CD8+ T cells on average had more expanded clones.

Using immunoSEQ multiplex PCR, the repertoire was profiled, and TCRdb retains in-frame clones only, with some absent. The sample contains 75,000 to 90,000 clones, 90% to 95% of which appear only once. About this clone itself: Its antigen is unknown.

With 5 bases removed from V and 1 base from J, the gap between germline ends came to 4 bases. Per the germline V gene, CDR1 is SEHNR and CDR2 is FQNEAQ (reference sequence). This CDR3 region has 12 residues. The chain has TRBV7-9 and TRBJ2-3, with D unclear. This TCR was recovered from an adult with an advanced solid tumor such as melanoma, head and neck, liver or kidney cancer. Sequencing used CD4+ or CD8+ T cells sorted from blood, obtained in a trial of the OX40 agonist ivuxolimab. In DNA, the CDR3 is TGTGCCAGCAGCGCAGGCACAGATACGCAGTATTTT. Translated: CASSAGTDTQYF. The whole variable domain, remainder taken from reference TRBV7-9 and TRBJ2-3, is DTGVSQNPRHKITKRGQNVTFRCDPISEHNRLYWYRQTLGQGPEFLTYFQNEAQLEKSRLLSDRFSAERPKGSFSTLEIQRTEQGDSAMYLCASSAGTDTQYFGPGTRLTVL.